This TCR beta chain derives from a study of cytomegalovirus exposure and HLA in healthy donors. On this clone: No antigen is known for it.

Germline values: CDR1 SGDLS, CDR2 YYNGEE. This CDR3 region has 16 residues. V lost 3 bases, J lost 6 bases, and 9 bases stayed unmatched. The study ran its PCR with 60 Vbeta and 13 Jbeta primers. The protocol was immunoSEQ multiplex PCR, while the TCRdb copy is restricted to in-frame clones and leaves out a portion. The data contain about 120,000 clones, 74% of them singletons. Study-level findings and limits: Rarity marked most TCR sequences, yet some public TCRs occurred in many donors. Later work found most CMV-associated TCR beta chains apparently HLA-restricted.

Sample: PBMCs. This receptor was identified in a man aged 35 to 55 in good health and CMV-seropositive. This sequence joins TRBV9 and TRBJ1-4, with 9 positions matching TRBD1. The CDR3 sequence is CASSAGLGQGYEKLFF. The CDR3 DNA follows: TGTGCCAGCAGCGCCGGGTTGGGACAGGGTTATGAAAAACTGTTTTTT.